The next 14 T cell receptor beta chains were all read from a single sample in a study of cytomegalovirus exposure and HLA in healthy donors (dated by TCRdb to about 2017). The library was made by the immunoSEQ multiplex PCR assay. For the multiplex PCR, a mixture combining 60 forward primers for TCR Vbeta segments and 13 reverse primers for TCR Jbeta segments was used. Not all clones reach the TCRdb copy of this immuneACCESS table, which keeps in-frame sequences only. Checked studies attribute under half of the gap to unresolved V genes and leave the rest unexplained. This sample gives some 180,000 clones in total; 9.5% of them show up just once. The ten largest clones capture 1% to 1.5% of the sample. The sample comprised PBMCs. Source of these receptors: a woman in her thirties in good health and CMV-seropositive.

This rearrangement joins TRBV5-4 to TRBJ1-1; D is unclear. The germline gives CDR1 SGHNT, CDR2 YYREEE (reference sequence). Trimming shortened V by 1 base and J by 0 bases, and 7 bases separated the two germline ends. The length of the CDR3 is 14 residues. CDR3 DNA: TGTGCCAGCAGCTTGAGCAAAATGAACACTGAAGCTTTCTTT. Amino acids: CASSLSKMNTEAFF.

This clone has a handful of counts. The genes are TRBV30 and TRBJ2-7; no firm D call. CDR1 and CDR2 (germline): GTSNPN, SVGIG (reference sequence). The CDR3 spans 13 residues. Trimming removed 0 bases from V and 3 bases from J, with 9 bases in between. The CDR3 DNA reads as TGTGCCTGGAGTGTAGGCCAGGACTACGAGCAGTACTTC. Protein: CAWSVGQDYEQYF.

A few counts support this clone. The rearrangement joins TRBV19 to TRBJ1-5, with a tentative D call TRBD1 (5 bases). Germline-derived CDR1 and CDR2 are LNHDA and SQIVND (reference sequence). Deletions cut 3 bases from V and 10 bases from J, with 10 bases between. The CDR3 is made up of 12 amino acids. The CDR3, as DNA: TGTGCCAGTAGTATTGGGGCCAGTCCCCAGCATTTT. It codes for CASSIGASPQHF.

This clone was detected only a few times. V usage is TRBV7-6 and J usage is TRBJ2-4; 9 nucleotides line up with TRBD1. The CDR3 is made up of 13 amino acids. V was clipped by 5 bases and J by 6 bases; unmatched bases: 2. The V gene's germline CDR1 is SGHVS and CDR2 FNYEAQ. The CDR3 nucleotides read TGTGCCAGCAGCATGGACAGGGGAAACATTCAGTACTTC. It specifies CASSMDRGNIQYF.

This clone was counted between two and nine times. The V call is TRBV4-1, the J call TRBJ2-6, with 7 bases identical to TRBD1. J lost 2 bases, V lost 4 bases, and 8 bases had no gene match. CDR1 is MGHRA and CDR2 is YSYEKL in the germline V gene. This CDR3 has 17 residues. The CDR3 here is CASSPTGTVTGANVLTF. The CDR3 DNA is TGCGCCAGCAGCCCGACCGGGACAGTCACTGGGGCCAACGTCCTGACTTTC.

This clone was seen a few times. This same CDR3 is encoded by further DNA sequences in the sample. CDR3 nucleotide sequence: TGCGCCAGCAGCCAAGTAGAGGGACAGGCGTATGGCTACACCTTC. This translates into CASSQVEGQAYGYTF. V usage is TRBV4-1 and J usage is TRBJ1-2, with 8 bases lining up with TRBD1. This CDR3 comprises 15 residues. Trimming cost V 1 base and J 5 bases; bases outside gene matches: 6. Germline-derived CDR1 and CDR2 are MGHRA and YSYEKL.

The chain uses TRBV15 and TRBJ2-3; 9 bases agree with TRBD1. The CDR3 is 15 amino acids. J was trimmed by 2 bases and V by 3 bases; bases with no gene match: 3. Germline V gene lookup returns CDR1 LNHNV and CDR2 YYDKDF (reference sequence). CDR3 in DNA: TGTGCCACCAGCAGGGGACAGGGCCACACAGATACGCAGTATTTT. Its translation is CATSRGQGHTDTQYF. The full variable domain, with the rest looked up from reference TRBV15 and TRBJ2-3, is DAMVIQNPRYQVTQFGKPVTLSCSQTLNHNVMYWYQQKSSQAPKLLFHYYDKDFNNEADTPDNFQSRRPNTSFCFLDIRSPGLGDTAMYLCATSRGQGHTDTQYFGPGTRLTVL.

This clone was observed a handful of times. The gene calls are TRBV20-1 and TRBJ1-4; D may be TRBD1 (5 bases). The CDR3 loop spans 11 amino acids. The V end was cut by 6 bases, the J end by 8 bases, with 10 bases between. Looked up from germline, CDR1 is DFQATT and CDR2 is SNEGSKA (reference sequence). This chain's CDR3 is CSAGLREKLFF. CDR3 bases: TGCAGTGCGGGACTGCGGGAAAAACTGTTTTTT.

The table lists this clone with a few counts. The J gene is TRBJ2-7, the V gene TRBV9; no firm D call. The germline V and J ends were trimmed by 0 bases and 2 bases, with 9 bases remaining between them. Per the germline V gene, CDR1 is SGDLS and CDR2 is YYNGEE. CDR3 length equals 14 residues. DNA for the CDR3: TGTGCCAGCAGCGTAGATCCGGTTACCTACGAGCAGTACTTC. Encoded protein: CASSVDPVTYEQYF.

This clone was detected a few times. The rearrangement links TRBV19 to TRBJ1-5; D ambiguous. The V end lost 1 base, the J end lost 4 bases, and 11 bases lay between the germline ends. The CDR3 has 15 amino acids. CDR1 and CDR2 (germline): LNHDA, SQIVND (reference sequence). CDR3 protein: CASSIVRQANQPQHF. CDR3 nucleotides: TGTGCCAGTAGTATAGTCAGGCAGGCGAATCAGCCCCAGCATTTT. The full variable domain, in which reference TRBV19 and TRBJ1-5 provide the parts outside the CDR3, is DGGITQSPKYLFRKEGQNVTLSCEQNLNHDAMYWYRQDPGQGLRLIYYSQIVNDFQKGDIAEGYSVSREKKESFPLTVTSAQKNPTAFYLCASSIVRQANQPQHFGDGTRLSIL.

The V call is TRBV5-6, the J call TRBJ1-2, with D perhaps matching TRBD1 (5 bases). This CDR3 is 13 amino acids long. The germline V gene encodes CDR1 SGHDT and CDR2 YYEEEE. V lost 4 bases and J 7 bases, leaving 14 bases between the germline ends. CDR3 in amino acids: CASSVPGLTGYTF. CDR3 DNA sequence: TGTGCCAGCAGCGTGCCGGGACTGACTGGCTACACCTTC.

This clone was observed a handful of times. The chain joins TRBV29-1 to TRBJ2-3; 11 nucleotides agree with TRBD1. V dropped 6 bases and J dropped 3; count of bases not matched to a gene: 5. Germline V CDR1 and CDR2: SQVTM, ANQGSEA. This CDR3 is 14 amino acids long. Here the CDR3 reads CSVGRDRGTDTQYF. The CDR3 bases are TGCAGCGTCGGCAGGGACAGGGGGACAGATACGCAGTATTTT.

In this sample, this clone turned up a few times. V gene TRBV5-1 combines with J gene TRBJ1-1; 7 nucleotides agree with TRBD1. Germline-derived CDR1 and CDR2 are SGHRS and YFSETQ. V trimming: 2 bases; J trimming: 5 bases; junction bases outside the gene matches: 6. This CDR3 has 14 residues. CDR3 residues: CASSLRQGLTEAFF. In nucleotides, the CDR3 is TGCGCCAGCAGCTTACGACAGGGATTGACTGAAGCTTTCTTT.

Comments on this clone: The CDR3 ends on some other residue instead of the conserved phenylalanine or tryptophan, so this is likely a read error. V gene TRBV7-3 combines with J gene TRBJ1-1; 9 bases match TRBD1. CDR3 length equals 13 residues. V dropped 5 bases and J dropped 7; count of bases not matched to a gene: 5. Per germline, CDR1 SGHTA and CDR2 FQGTGA. The CDR3 coding sequence is TGTGCCAGCAGCCAAAGACAGGGGGGTGAAGCTTTCTTG. Translating it yields CASSQRQGGEAFL.